Included here is one T cell receptor (beta chain) sequence, with context. The antigen remains unidentified. TCRdb redid the calling of the 5' RACE reads with MiXCR, one entry per CDR3 protein. The data hold 200,000 to 250,000 distinct CDR3 sequences, with 15% to 20% observed a single time. The sample originates from a study of CD8 T cells in ankylosing spondylitis. Overall study results and limits: A TCR beta motif made of about 8 highly homologous variants seemed typical of ankylosing spondylitis blood.

In germline, CDR1 is SGHDN, CDR2 FVKESK. The CDR3 covers 19 residues. Trimming removed 2 bases from V and 8 bases from J; junction bases left unmatched: 20. The clonotype was recovered from a male donor with ankylosing spondylitis. Material: blood, either unsorted or a sorted T cell fraction (not recorded which). V and J are TRBV14 and TRBJ2-1; 8 nucleotides line up with TRBD2. CDR3 amino acids: CASSQLYSGRAFRDDEQFF. In nucleotides, the CDR3 is TGTGCCAGCAGCCAACTCTATTCCGGGAGGGCCTTTAGGGACGATGAGCAGTTCTTC.